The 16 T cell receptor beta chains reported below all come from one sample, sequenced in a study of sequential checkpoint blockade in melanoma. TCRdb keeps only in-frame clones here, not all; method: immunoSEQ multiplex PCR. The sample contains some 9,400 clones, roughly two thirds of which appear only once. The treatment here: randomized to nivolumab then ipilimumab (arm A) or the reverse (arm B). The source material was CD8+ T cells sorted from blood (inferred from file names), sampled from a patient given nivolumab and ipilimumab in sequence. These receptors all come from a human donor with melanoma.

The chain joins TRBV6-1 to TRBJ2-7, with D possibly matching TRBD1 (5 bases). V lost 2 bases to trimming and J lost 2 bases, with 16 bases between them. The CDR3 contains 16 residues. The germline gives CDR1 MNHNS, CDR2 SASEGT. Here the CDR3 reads CASSESQGHEAYEQYF. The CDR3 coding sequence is TGTGCCAGCAGTGAATCTCAGGGCCATGAGGCCTACGAGCAGTACTTC.

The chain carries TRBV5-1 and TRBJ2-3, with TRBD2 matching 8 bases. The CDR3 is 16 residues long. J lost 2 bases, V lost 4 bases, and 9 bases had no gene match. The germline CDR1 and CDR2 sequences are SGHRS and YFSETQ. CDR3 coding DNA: TGCGCCAGCAGCAGCCCAAAGCGGGAGAACACAGATACGCAGTATTTT. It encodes CASSSPKRENTDTQYF.

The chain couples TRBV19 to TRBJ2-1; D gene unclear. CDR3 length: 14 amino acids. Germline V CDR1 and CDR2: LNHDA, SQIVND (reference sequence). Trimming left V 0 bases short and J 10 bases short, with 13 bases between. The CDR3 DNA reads TGTGCCAGTAGTATAGATGGCAGACCCGGGGAGCAGTTCTTC. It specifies CASSIDGRPGEQFF.

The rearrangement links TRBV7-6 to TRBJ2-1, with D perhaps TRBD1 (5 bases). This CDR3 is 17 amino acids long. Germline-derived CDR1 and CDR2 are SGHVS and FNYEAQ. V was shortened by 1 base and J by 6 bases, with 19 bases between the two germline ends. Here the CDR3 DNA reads TGTGCCAGCAGCTTAGACGCAGGGTCACTATCACCCAATGAGCAGTTCTTC. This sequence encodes CASSLDAGSLSPNEQFF.

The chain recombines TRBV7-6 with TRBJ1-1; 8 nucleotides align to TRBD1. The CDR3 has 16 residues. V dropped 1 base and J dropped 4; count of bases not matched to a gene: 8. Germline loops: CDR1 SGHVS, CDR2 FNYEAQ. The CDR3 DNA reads TGTGCCAGCAGCTTAGGAGGGCGGGACAGGTCCACTGAAGCTTTCTTT. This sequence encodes CASSLGGRDRSTEAFF.

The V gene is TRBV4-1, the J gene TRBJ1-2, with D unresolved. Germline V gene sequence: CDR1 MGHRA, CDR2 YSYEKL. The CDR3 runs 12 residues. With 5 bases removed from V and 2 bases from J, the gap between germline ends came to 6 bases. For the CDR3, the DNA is TGCGCCAGCAGCACTATGAACTATGGCTACACCTTC. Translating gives CASSTMNYGYTF.

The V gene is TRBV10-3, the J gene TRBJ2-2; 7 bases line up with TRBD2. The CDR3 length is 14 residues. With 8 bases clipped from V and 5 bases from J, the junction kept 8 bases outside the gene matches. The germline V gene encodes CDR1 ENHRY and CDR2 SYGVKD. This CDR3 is CAILTSLPTGELFF. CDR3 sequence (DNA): TGTGCCATCCTGACTAGCCTCCCGACCGGGGAGCTGTTTTTT.

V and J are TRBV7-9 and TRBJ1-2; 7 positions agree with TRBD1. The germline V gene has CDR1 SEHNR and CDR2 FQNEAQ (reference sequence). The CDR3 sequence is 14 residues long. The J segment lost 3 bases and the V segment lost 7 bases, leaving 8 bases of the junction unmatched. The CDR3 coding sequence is TGTGCCAGCACCGAGCCGACAGGGTACTATGGCTACACCTTC. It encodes CASTEPTGYYGYTF.

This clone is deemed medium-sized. CDR3 residues: CASSHGETGELFF. The CDR3 DNA sequence: TGTGCCAGCAGTCACGGGGAAACCGGGGAGCTGTTTTTT. The V gene is TRBV5-6, the J gene TRBJ2-2; D is perhaps TRBD2 (5 bases). V was shortened by 5 bases and J by 5 bases, with 10 bases between the two germline ends. The CDR3 extends over 13 amino acids. Germline lookup yields CDR1 SGHDT and CDR2 YYEEEE.

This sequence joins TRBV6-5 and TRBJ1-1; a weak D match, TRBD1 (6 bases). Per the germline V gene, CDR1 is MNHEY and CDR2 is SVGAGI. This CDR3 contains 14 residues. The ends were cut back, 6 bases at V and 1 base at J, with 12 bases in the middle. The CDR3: CASSHQTGNTEAFF. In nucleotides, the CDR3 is TGTGCCAGCAGCCATCAGACAGGGAACACTGAAGCTTTCTTT.

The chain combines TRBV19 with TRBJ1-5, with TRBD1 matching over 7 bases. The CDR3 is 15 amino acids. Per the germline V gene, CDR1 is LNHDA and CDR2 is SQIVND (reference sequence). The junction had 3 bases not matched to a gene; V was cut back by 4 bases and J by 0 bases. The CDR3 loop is CASSTRTGSNQPQHF. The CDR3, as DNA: TGTGCCAGTAGTACCCGGACAGGTAGCAATCAGCCCCAGCATTTT. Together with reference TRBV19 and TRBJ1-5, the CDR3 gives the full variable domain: DGGITQSPKYLFRKEGQNVTLSCEQNLNHDAMYWYRQDPGQGLRLIYYSQIVNDFQKGDIAEGYSVSREKKESFPLTVTSAQKNPTAFYLCASSTRTGSNQPQHFGDGTRLSIL.

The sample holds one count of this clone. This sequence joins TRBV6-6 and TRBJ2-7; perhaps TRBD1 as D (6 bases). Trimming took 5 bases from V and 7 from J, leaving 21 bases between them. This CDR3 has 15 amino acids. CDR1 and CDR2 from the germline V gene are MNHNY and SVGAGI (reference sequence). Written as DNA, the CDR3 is TGTGCCAGCAGTCCAGCTACAGGGTTGAACTATGAGCAGTACTTC. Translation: CASSPATGLNYEQYF.

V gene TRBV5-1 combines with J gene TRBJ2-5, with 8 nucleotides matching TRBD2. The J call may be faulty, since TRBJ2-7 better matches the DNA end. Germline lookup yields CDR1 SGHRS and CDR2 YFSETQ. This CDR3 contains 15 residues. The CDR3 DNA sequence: TGCGCCAGCAGTCGGGAGGGACTAGTCGGTAACGAGCAGTACTTC. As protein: CASSREGLVGNEQYF.

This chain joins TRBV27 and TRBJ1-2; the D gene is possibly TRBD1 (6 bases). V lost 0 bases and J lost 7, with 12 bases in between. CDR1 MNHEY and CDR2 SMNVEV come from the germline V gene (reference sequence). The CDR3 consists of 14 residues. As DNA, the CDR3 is TGTGCCAGCAGTTTATCGGGGGGGCAGCCTGGCTACACCTTC. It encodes CASSLSGGQPGYTF.

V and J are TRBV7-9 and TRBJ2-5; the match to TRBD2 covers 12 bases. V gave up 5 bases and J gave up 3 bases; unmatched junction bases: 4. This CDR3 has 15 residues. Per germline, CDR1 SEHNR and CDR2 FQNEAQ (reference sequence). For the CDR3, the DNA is TGTGCCAGCAGCGGCCGACTAGCGGGAGAAGAGACCCAGTACTTC. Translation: CASSGRLAGEETQYF.

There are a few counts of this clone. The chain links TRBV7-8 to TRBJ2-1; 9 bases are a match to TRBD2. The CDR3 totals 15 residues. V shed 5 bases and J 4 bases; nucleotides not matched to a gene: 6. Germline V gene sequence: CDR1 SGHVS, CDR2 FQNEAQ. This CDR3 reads CASSPTSGGYNEQFF. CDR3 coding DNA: TGTGCCAGCAGCCCGACTAGCGGAGGATACAATGAGCAGTTCTTC.